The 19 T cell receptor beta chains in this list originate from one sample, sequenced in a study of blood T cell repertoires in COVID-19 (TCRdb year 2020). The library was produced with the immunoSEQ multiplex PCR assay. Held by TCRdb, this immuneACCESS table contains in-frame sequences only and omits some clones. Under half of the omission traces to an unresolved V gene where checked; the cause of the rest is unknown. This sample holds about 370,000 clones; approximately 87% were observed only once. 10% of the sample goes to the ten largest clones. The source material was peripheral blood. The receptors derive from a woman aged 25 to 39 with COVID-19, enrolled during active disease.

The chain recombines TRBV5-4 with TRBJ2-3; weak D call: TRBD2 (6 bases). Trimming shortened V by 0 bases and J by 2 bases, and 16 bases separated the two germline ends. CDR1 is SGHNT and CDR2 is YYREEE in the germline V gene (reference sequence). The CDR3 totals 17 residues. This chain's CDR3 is CASSLANGGGATDTQYF. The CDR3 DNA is TGTGCCAGCAGCTTGGCCAATGGGGGAGGAGCCACAGATACGCAGTATTTT.

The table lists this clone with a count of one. CDR3 residues: CASSLGLAGRTNTGELFF. Here the CDR3 DNA reads TGCGCCAGCAGCTTGGGACTAGCGGGACGAACGAACACCGGGGAGCTGTTTTTT. The V gene is TRBV5-1, the J gene TRBJ2-2, with 11 bases fitting TRBD2. V shed 0 bases, J shed 0 bases, and the junction held 4 bases outside the gene matches. Germline loops: CDR1 SGHRS, CDR2 YFSETQ. This CDR3 contains 18 residues.

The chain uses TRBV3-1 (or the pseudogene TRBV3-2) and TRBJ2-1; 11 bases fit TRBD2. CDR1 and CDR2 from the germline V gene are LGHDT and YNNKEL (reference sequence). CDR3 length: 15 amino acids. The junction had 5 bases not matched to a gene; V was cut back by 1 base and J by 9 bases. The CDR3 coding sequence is TGTGCCAGCAGCCAAGCACTAGCGGGGGCATCTGAGCAGTTCTTC. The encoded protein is CASSQALAGASEQFF.

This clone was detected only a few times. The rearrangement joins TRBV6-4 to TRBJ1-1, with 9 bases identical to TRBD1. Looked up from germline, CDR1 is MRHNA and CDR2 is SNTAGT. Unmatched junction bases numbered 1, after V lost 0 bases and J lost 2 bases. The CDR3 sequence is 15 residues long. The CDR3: CASSDSTGGNTEAFF. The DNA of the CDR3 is TGTGCCAGCAGTGACTCCACAGGGGGCAACACTGAAGCTTTCTTT.

CDR3: CASIPNRAGGETQYF. CDR3 bases: TGTGCCAGCATCCCGAATCGTGCGGGAGGAGAGACCCAGTACTTC. This chain uses TRBV7-2 with TRBJ2-5; 8 positions agree with TRBD2. Germline V lookup: CDR1 SGHTA, CDR2 FQGNSA. V lost 7 bases, J lost 4 bases, and 11 bases stayed unmatched. CDR3 length: 15 residues.

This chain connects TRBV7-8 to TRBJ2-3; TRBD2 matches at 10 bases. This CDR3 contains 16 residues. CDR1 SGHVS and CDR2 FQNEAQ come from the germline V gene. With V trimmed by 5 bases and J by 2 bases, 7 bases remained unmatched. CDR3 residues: CASSGGGLANTDTQYF. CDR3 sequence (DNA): TGTGCCAGCAGCGGGGGGGGACTAGCGAACACAGATACGCAGTATTTT.

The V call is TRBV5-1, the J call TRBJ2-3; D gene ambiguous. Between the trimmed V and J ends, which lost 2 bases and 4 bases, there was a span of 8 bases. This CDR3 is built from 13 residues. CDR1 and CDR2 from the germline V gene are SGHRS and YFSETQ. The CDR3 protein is CASSFEAPDTQYF. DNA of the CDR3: TGCGCCAGCAGCTTCGAGGCCCCAGATACGCAGTATTTT. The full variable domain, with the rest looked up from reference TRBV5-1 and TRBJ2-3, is KAGVTQTPRYLIKTRGQQVTLSCSPISGHRSVSWYQQTPGQGLQFLFEYFSETQRNKGNFPGRFSGRQFSNSRSEMNVSTLELGDSALYLCASSFEAPDTQYFGPGTRLTVL.

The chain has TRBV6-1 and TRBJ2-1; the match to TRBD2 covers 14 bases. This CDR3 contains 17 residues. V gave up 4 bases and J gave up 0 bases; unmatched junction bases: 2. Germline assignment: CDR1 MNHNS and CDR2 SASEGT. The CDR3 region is CASSGGTSGSSYNEQFF. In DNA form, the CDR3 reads TGTGCCAGCAGTGGAGGGACTAGCGGGAGCTCCTACAATGAGCAGTTCTTC.

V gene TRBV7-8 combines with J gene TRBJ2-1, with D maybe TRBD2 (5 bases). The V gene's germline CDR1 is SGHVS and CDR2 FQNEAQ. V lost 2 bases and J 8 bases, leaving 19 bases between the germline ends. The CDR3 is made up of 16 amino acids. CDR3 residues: CASSLNLGGLRHEQFF. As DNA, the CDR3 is TGTGCCAGCAGCTTAAATCTCGGCGGGCTCCGACATGAGCAGTTCTTC.

The CDR3 bases are TGTGCCAGCTCACCGGGGGGACCCTTGGAGACCCAGTACTTC. Encoded protein: CASSPGGPLETQYF. V is TRBV18 and J is TRBJ2-5; D might be TRBD2 (6 bases). The CDR3 contains 14 residues. Germline V gene sequence: CDR1 KGHSH, CDR2 LQKENI. The V end lost 3 bases, the J end lost 5 bases, and 13 bases lay between the germline ends. Complete variable domain (other parts from reference TRBV18 and TRBJ2-5): NAGVMQNPRHLVRRRGQEARLRCSPMKGHSHVYWYRQLPEEGLKFMVYLQKENIIDESGMPKERFSAEFPKEGPSILRIQQVVRGDSAAYFCASSPGGPLETQYFGPGTRLLVL.

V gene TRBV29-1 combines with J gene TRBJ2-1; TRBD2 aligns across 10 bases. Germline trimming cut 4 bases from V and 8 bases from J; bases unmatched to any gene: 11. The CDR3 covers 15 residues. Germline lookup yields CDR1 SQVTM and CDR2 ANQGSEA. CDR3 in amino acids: CSVGVLAGVGDEQFF. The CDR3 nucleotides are TGCAGCGTTGGGGTCCTAGCGGGAGTTGGCGATGAGCAGTTCTTC.

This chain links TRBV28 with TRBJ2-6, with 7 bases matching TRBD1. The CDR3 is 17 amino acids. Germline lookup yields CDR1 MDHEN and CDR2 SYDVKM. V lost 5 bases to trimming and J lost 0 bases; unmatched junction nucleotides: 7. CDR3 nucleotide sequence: TGTGCCAGCAGTCCCCTGAACAGGGGCTCTGGGGCCAACGTCCTGACTTTC. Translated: CASSPLNRGSGANVLTF.

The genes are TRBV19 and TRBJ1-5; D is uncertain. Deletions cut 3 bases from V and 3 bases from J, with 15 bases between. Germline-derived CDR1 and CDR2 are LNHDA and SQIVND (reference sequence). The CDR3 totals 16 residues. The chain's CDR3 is CASSIPLGADNQPQHF. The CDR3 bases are TGTGCCAGTAGTATCCCCTTAGGAGCCGACAATCAGCCCCAGCATTTT.

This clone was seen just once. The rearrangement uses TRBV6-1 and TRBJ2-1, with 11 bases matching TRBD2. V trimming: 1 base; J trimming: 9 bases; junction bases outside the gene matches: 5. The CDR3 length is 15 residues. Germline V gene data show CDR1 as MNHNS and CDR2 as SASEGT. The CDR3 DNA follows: TGTGCCAGCAGTGAAGTGGCTAGCGGGAGGATTGAGCAGTTCTTC. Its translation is CASSEVASGRIEQFF.

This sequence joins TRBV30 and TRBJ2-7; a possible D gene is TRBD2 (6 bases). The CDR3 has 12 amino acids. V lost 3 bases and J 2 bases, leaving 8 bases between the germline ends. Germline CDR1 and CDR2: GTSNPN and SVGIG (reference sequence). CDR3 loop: CAWSWGAYEQYF. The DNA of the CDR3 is TGTGCCTGGAGCTGGGGGGCCTACGAGCAGTACTTC.

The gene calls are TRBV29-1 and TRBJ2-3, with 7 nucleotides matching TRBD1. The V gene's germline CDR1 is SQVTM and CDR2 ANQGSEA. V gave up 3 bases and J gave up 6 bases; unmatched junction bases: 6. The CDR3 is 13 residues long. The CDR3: CSVDRGFTDTQYF. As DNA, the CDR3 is TGCAGCGTTGACAGGGGGTTTACGGATACGCAGTATTTT.

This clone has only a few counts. The CDR3 loop reads CASSSTGELFF. As DNA, the CDR3 is TGTGCCAGCAGTAGTACCGGGGAGCTGTTTTTT. The chain couples TRBV7-9 to TRBJ2-2; D ambiguous. The CDR3 sequence is 11 residues long. CDR1 and CDR2 from the germline V gene are SEHNR and FQNEAQ (reference sequence). Trimming cost V 6 bases and J 5 bases, with 4 bases left between them.

Written as DNA, the CDR3 is TGCGCCAGCAGCCAGGGGACTAGCGAATTGTCCTACAATGAGCAGTTCTTC. It specifies CASSQGTSELSYNEQFF. This rearrangement joins TRBV4-1 to TRBJ2-1, with 10 bases that match TRBD2. The CDR3 is made up of 17 amino acids. V was clipped by 3 bases and J by 1 base; unmatched bases: 6. CDR1 and CDR2 (germline): MGHRA, YSYEKL.

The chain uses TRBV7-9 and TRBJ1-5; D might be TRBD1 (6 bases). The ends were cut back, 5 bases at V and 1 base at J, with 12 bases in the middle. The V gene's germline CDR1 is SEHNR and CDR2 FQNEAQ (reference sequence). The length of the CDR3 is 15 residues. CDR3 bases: TGTGCCAGCAGCGGGGAGGGGGGAAGCAATCAGCCCCAGCATTTT. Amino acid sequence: CASSGEGGSNQPQHF.